The source of this TCR beta chain is a study of cytomegalovirus exposure and HLA in healthy donors. Study results and caveats: The study had only CMV serostatus as immune exposure information.

Trimming took off 3 bases at V and 7 bases at J, with 18 bases between the two ends. The CDR3 covers 16 residues. CDR1 is MDHEN and CDR2 is SYDVKM in the germline V gene. Turning to this clone: Its antigen is unknown.

PCR primers comprised 60 Vbeta and 13 Jbeta primers. Profiling relied on immunoSEQ multiplex PCR, and the TCRdb table lists in-frame clones only, not all of them. The sample carries 150,000 to 200,000 clones, approximately 84% recorded once. The chain has TRBV28 and TRBJ1-4; tentatively, D is TRBD1 (5 bases). The sample taken for sequencing was PBMCs. This clonotype was obtained from a boy aged 2-15 years in good health and CMV-seronegative. CDR3 in amino acids: CASSLQGGSFGEKLFF. The CDR3 bases are TGTGCCAGCAGTTTGCAGGGCGGCTCTTTCGGTGAAAAACTGTTTTTT.